The 26 T cell receptor beta chains listed next were all sequenced from one sample in a study of blood T cells in healthy people across ages. Primed by a sample-barcoded 5' primer and a J-beta primer mix, a second PCR proceeded for roughly 7 to 11 cycles. Each CDR3 protein is one row after TCRdb ran MiXCR on the 5' RACE reads. Of some 1.5 million distinct CDR3 sequences listed, 28% are singletons. The sequencing sample was made of blood. The receptors come from a woman aged 25 to 39 in good health.

In its sample, this clonotype was seen many times. This sequence joins TRBV6-2 or TRBV6-3 and TRBJ2-7; D unclear. The CDR3 runs 15 residues. The V gene's germline CDR1 is MNHEY and CDR2 SVGEGT. With 6 bases removed from V and 3 bases from J, the gap between germline ends came to 18 bases. The CDR3 loop is CASRTNRNLNYEQYF. For the CDR3, the DNA is TGTGCCAGCAGAACTAATCGGAACTTAAACTACGAGCAGTACTTC.

This clonotype was counted a few times. The chain carries TRBV7-2 and TRBJ1-5; 7 bases are a match to TRBD1. The V gene's germline CDR1 is SGHTA and CDR2 FQGNSA. The V segment lost 3 bases and the J segment 6 bases; nucleotides outside the gene matches: 11. The CDR3 has 16 amino acids. The CDR3 DNA is TGTGCCAGCAGCTTGACGACAGGGTTAAAGGCTCAGCCCCAGCATTTT. The encoded protein is CASSLTTGLKAQPQHF.

This clonotype was found many times. Relative to the germline gene, one junction end is altered; a read error may explain this. The chain is built from TRBV5-1 and TRBJ2-3, with 9 bases fitting TRBD2. The CDR3 runs 14 residues. CDR1 SGHRS and CDR2 YFSETQ come from the germline V gene. The CDR3 bases are TGTGCCAGCAAGCTAGCGGGAAGCACAGATACGCAGTATTTT. Translated: CASKLAGSTDTQYF. Based on the CDR3 plus reference TRBV5-1 and TRBJ2-3, the full variable domain is KAGVTQTPRYLIKTRGQQVTLSCSPISGHRSVSWYQQTPGQGLQFLFEYFSETQRNKGNFPGRFSGRQFSNSRSEMNVSTLELGDSALYLCASKLAGSTDTQYFGPGTRLTVL.

The V and J genes are TRBV27 and TRBJ2-1; D not certain. Germline V gene data show CDR1 as MNHEY and CDR2 as SMNVEV (reference sequence). The CDR3 covers 13 residues. V lost 4 bases and J lost 6, with 10 bases in between. The CDR3 is CASSSSRLNEQFF. In DNA form, the CDR3 reads TGTGCCAGCAGTTCGTCGCGGCTCAATGAGCAGTTCTTC.

The table lists this clonotype with a few counts. The chain's CDR3 is CASSRRAGGNEKLFF. CDR3 nucleotide sequence: TGTGCCAGCAGTCGAAGGGCCGGGGGGAATGAAAAACTGTTTTTT. The chain joins TRBV6-6 to TRBJ1-4, with D possibly matching TRBD1 (5 bases). Germline CDR1 is MNHNY and CDR2 is SVGAGI (reference sequence). The CDR3 is made up of 15 amino acids. Trimming cost V 5 bases and J 5 bases, with 15 bases left between them.

The V call is TRBV20-1, the J call TRBJ2-1; 9 nucleotides line up with TRBD2. Germline-derived CDR1 and CDR2 are DFQATT and SNEGSKA (reference sequence). The CDR3 runs to 16 residues. Trimming at V came to 1 base and at J to 5 bases, leaving 9 bases not matched to a gene. DNA of the CDR3: TGCAGTGCTAGAGGTGGGCGCGGGAGGGCCAACAATGAGCAGTTCTTC. Amino acids: CSARGGRGRANNEQFF.

A word on this clonotype: A read error is possible here, since a much larger clone lies one base away. The chain joins TRBV10-3 to TRBJ2-4; possibly TRBD2 for D (5 bases). CDR1 ENHRY and CDR2 SYGVKD come from the germline V gene. Deletions cut 4 bases from V and 9 bases from J, with 13 bases between. The CDR3 runs 13 residues. CDR3 nucleotides: TGTGCCATCAGTGCGGAGGCTAGAAGCATTCAGTACTTC. Amino acids: CAISAEARSIQYF.

This clonotype came up many times. The V and J genes are TRBV11-2 and TRBJ2-7, with TRBD1 matching 11 bases. The CDR3 runs to 16 residues. With 0 bases clipped from V and 2 bases from J, the junction kept 3 bases outside the gene matches. Germline V gene lookup returns CDR1 SGHAT and CDR2 FQNNGV. CDR3 coding DNA: TGTGCCAGCAGCTTAGATGAGGGACAGGGGGCCTACGAGCAGTACTTC. This codes for CASSLDEGQGAYEQYF.

As regards this clonotype: A much bigger clone sits one base away, suggesting this may be a read error. This sequence joins TRBV6-2 or TRBV6-3 and TRBJ2-1; perhaps TRBD2 as D (7 bases). From germline, CDR1 is MNHEY and CDR2 SVGEGT. The CDR3 covers 14 residues. CDR3 nucleotide sequence: TGTGCCAGTACCGAGGGGGGGTCCTACGATGAGCAGTTCTTC. Encoded protein: CASTEGGSYDEQFF.

For this clonotype: This may be a read error: a much more frequent sequence differs by one nucleotide. This chain links TRBV6-2 or TRBV6-3 with TRBJ2-1; no clear D. The CDR3 covers 13 residues. V was cut by 4 bases and J by 8 bases, with 12 bases left in between. Germline CDR1 reads MNHEY; CDR2 reads SVGEGT. The DNA of the CDR3 is TGTGCCAGCAGTTCAAACGGGTACGATGAGCAGTTCTTC. It encodes CASSSNGYDEQFF.

CDR3 protein: CASSELGTGRHYGYTF. The DNA for the CDR3 is TGTGCCAGCAGTGAACTCGGGACAGGACGTCACTATGGCTACACCTTC. The chain employs TRBV25-1 and TRBJ1-2; TRBD1 aligns across 8 bases. The CDR3 spans 16 residues. J lost 3 bases, V lost 2 bases, and 8 bases had no gene match. Germline V gene data show CDR1 as MGHDK and CDR2 as SYGVNS.

This clonotype was counted a few times. The chain couples TRBV5-6 to TRBJ2-3; 10 bases fit TRBD2. Losses at the gene ends were 4 bases for V and 7 bases for J; bases not matched to a gene: 12. Per the germline V gene, CDR1 is SGHDT and CDR2 is YYEEEE. The CDR3 has 16 residues. This CDR3 reads CASSILAGGATNTQYF. For the CDR3, the DNA is TGTGCCAGCAGCATCTTAGCGGGGGGAGCAACAAATACGCAGTATTTT.

This clonotype was counted at least ten times. J is TRBJ1-2 and V is TRBV7-2; 7 bases are a match to TRBD1. This CDR3 spans 14 amino acids. Losses at the gene ends were 7 bases for V and 0 bases for J; bases not matched to a gene: 5. Per germline, CDR1 SGHTA and CDR2 FQGNSA. CDR3 bases: TGTGCCAGCACCGAGGACAGGACTAACTATGGCTACACCTTC. As protein: CASTEDRTNYGYTF. Full variable domain (rest looked up from reference TRBV7-2 and TRBJ1-2): GAGVSQSPSNKVTEKGKDVELRCDPISGHTALYWYRQSLGQGLEFLIYFQGNSAPDKSGLPSDRFSAERTGGSVSTLTIQRTQQEDSAVYLCASTEDRTNYGYTFGSGTRLTVV.

On this clonotype itself: This sequence may be a read error, since a much larger clone differs from it by one base. This rearrangement joins TRBV12-3 or TRBV12-4 to TRBJ2-7; TRBD2 matches at 10 bases. Trimming cost V 7 bases and J 7 bases; bases outside gene matches: 13. The length of the CDR3 is 15 residues. The CDR3 coding sequence is TGTGCCAGCACTAAGCTAGCGGGAGTCAGGAATGAGCAGTACTTC. The encoded protein is CASTKLAGVRNEQYF.

The chain joins TRBV19 to TRBJ2-1; possibly TRBD1 or TRBD2 for D (6 bases each). V lost 8 bases, J lost 3 bases, and 20 bases lay in between. The CDR3 loop spans 16 amino acids. Germline V gene lookup returns CDR1 LNHDA and CDR2 SQIVND (reference sequence). CDR3 bases: TGTGCCAGTGCAAGGAGGGGGGTGAGCTTCTACAATGAGCAGTTCTTC. Encoded protein: CASARRGVSFYNEQFF.

Concerning this clonotype itself: A much larger clone is a single base away; this may be a read error. The V and J genes are TRBV20-1 and TRBJ2-5; D gene ambiguous. Germline V CDR1 and CDR2: DFQATT, SNEGSKA (reference sequence). The CDR3 sequence is 13 residues long. Trimming left V 6 bases short and J 2 bases short, with 13 bases between. The CDR3 spells CSANGRGQETQYF. The DNA of the CDR3 is TGCAGTGCGAATGGACGTGGTCAAGAGACCCAGTACTTC.

The V gene is TRBV5-1, the J gene TRBJ2-1, with D possibly matching TRBD2 (7 bases). V was shortened by 1 base and J by 8 bases, with 16 bases between the two germline ends. The CDR3 loop spans 15 amino acids. Per germline, CDR1 SGHRS and CDR2 YFSETQ. The CDR3 protein is CASSLLGGARDEQFF. The CDR3 DNA is TGCGCCAGCAGCTTGTTAGGGGGGGCCAGGGATGAGCAGTTCTTC.

This clonotype has more than one count but fewer than ten. J is TRBJ1-6 and V is TRBV20-1, with TRBD1 as a possible D gene (6 bases). This CDR3 has 16 residues. CDR1 is DFQATT and CDR2 is SNEGSKA in the germline V gene (reference sequence). The ends were cut back, 0 bases at V and 9 bases at J, with 18 bases in the middle. The CDR3 bases are TGCAGTGCTAGAGAGGGAAATAGTCGGGGGCGTTCACCCCTCCACTTT. Amino acids: CSAREGNSRGRSPLHF.

The chain links TRBV5-1 to TRBJ1-5; tentative D call: TRBD1 (5 bases). CDR3 length equals 14 residues. Germline loops: CDR1 SGHRS, CDR2 YFSETQ. Between the trimmed V and J ends, which lost 4 bases and 5 bases, there was a span of 13 bases. CDR3 protein: CASSAEGYDQPQHF. As DNA, the CDR3 is TGCGCCAGCAGCGCGGAGGGGTACGATCAGCCCCAGCATTTT.

The chain has TRBV2 and TRBJ2-1; no reliable D call. Trimming shortened V by 5 bases and J by 4 bases, and 12 bases separated the two germline ends. Germline values: CDR1 SNHLY, CDR2 FYNNEI. CDR3 size: 14 residues. The CDR3 protein is CASSRTWGYNEQFF. DNA of the CDR3: TGTGCCAGCAGTCGGACGTGGGGATACAATGAGCAGTTCTTC.

J is TRBJ1-1 and V is TRBV30; perhaps TRBD1 as D (5 bases). V lost 4 bases and J 11 bases, leaving 17 bases between the germline ends. Germline CDR1 and CDR2: GTSNPN and SVGIG (reference sequence). This CDR3 region has 12 residues. CDR3 nucleotide sequence: TGTGCCTGGATGGGGCCTCTAAGGGAGGCTTTCTTT. It codes for CAWMGPLREAFF.

The chain recombines TRBV7-6 with TRBJ1-1; D possibly corresponds to TRBD1 (5 bases). V was clipped by 5 bases and J by 2 bases, with 21 bases between them. The CDR3 runs to 17 residues. The germline V gene has CDR1 SGHVS and CDR2 FNYEAQ. DNA of the CDR3: TGTGCCAGCAGCCCCCGAACGTTGACAGAAATCAACACTGAAGCTTTCTTT. It is translated as CASSPRTLTEINTEAFF.

The chain joins TRBV12-3 or TRBV12-4 to TRBJ2-3; no reliable D call. The length of the CDR3 is 15 residues. V gave up 2 bases and J gave up 1 base, with 10 bases separating them. CDR3 nucleotide sequence: TGTGCCAGCAGTTTATACCGAAGAGGCACAGATACGCAGTATTTT. Its translation is CASSLYRRGTDTQYF.

The chain couples TRBV29-1 to TRBJ1-1, with D possibly TRBD1 on 5 matching bases. With 8 bases removed from V and 12 bases from J, the gap between germline ends came to 13 bases. CDR1 is SQVTM and CDR2 is ANQGSEA in the germline V gene. The CDR3 runs to 9 residues. The DNA for the CDR3 is TGCAGCTCCTCAGGGAGGTCTTTCTTT. Protein product: CSSSGRSFF.

Only a few counts were recorded for this clonotype. CDR3 sequence: CASSEQEYGYTF. The CDR3 bases are TGTGCCAGCAGCGAACAGGAGTATGGCTACACCTTC. The gene calls are TRBV12-3 or TRBV12-4 and TRBJ1-2; weak D call: TRBD1 (5 bases). V lost 6 bases to trimming and J lost 5 bases, with 10 bases between them. The CDR3 contains 12 residues.

J is TRBJ2-1 and V is TRBV20-1; 8 positions match TRBD2. V lost 1 base to trimming and J lost 7 bases; unmatched junction nucleotides: 6. CDR1 and CDR2 from the germline V gene are DFQATT and SNEGSKA (reference sequence). CDR3 length: 14 residues. The CDR3 sequence: CSARVSSGVNEQFF. The CDR3 coding sequence is TGCAGTGCTAGAGTCAGTAGCGGGGTTAATGAGCAGTTCTTC.